The clone carrying this T cell receptor (beta chain) has more than one count but fewer than ten. Trimming took 4 bases from V and 2 from J, leaving 14 bases between them. CDR1 and CDR2 (germline): SGHRS, YFSETQ. This CDR3 has 15 amino acids. It was with unique molecular identifiers that the TCRbeta library was prepared. MiXCR was run by TCRdb on the PCR reads, yielding one entry per CDR3 protein. The sample records hundreds of thousands of distinct CDR3 sequences, 13% being singletons. The data derive from a study of T-cell reconstitution after alpha-beta-depleted transplantation in children. This specimen consisted of PBMCs, obtained from the stem cell graft. This rearrangement joins TRBV5-1 to TRBJ2-3, with a tentative D call TRBD2 (6 bases). This clonotype originated in a human donor who donated a stem cell graft to a child with Fanconi anemia. CDR3 DNA sequence: TGCGCCAGCAGCATAGATGGCGGGATCACAGATACGCAGTATTTT. Its protein is CASSIDGGITDTQYF.